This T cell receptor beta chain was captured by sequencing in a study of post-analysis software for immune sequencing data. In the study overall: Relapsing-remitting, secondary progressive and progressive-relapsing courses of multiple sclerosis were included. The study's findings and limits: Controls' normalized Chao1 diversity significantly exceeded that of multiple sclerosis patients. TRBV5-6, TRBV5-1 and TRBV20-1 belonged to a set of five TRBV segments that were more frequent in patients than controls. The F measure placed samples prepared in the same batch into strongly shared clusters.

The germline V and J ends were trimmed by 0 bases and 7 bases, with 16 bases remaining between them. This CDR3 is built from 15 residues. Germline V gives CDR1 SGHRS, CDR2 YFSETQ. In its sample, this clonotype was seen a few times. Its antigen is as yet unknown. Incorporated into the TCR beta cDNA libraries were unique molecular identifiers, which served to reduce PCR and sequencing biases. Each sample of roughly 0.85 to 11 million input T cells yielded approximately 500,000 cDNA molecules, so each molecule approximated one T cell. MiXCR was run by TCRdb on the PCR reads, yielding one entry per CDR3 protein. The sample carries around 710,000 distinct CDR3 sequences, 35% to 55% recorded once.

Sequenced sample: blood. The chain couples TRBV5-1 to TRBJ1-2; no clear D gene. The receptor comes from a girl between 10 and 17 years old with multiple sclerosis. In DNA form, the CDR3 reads TGCGCCAGCAGCTTGGAGTGGCAGACCCAAAGTGGCTACACCTTC. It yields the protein CASSLEWQTQSGYTF.